These 22 T cell receptor beta chains came from one sample sequenced in a study of blood T cell repertoires in COVID-19. The data were produced by immunoSEQ multiplex PCR, yet TCRdb's version contains in-frame clones alone and is incomplete. The profile shows more than 80,000 clones, 85% to 90% of them singletons. The sequenced sample consisted of peripheral blood. These receptors were collected from a human donor with active COVID-19. The donor label of this sample is uncertain.

This chain uses TRBV21-1 with TRBJ2-1; TRBD2 reflects the table's D call only, with no check against the DNA. TRBV21-1 is a known pseudogene. CDR3 length: 17 amino acids. The CDR3 reads CASSRRTSGGAINEQFF. The CDR3 coding sequence is TGTGCCAGCAGCAGGCGGACTAGCGGGGGGGCGATTAATGAGCAGTTCTTC.

The chain combines TRBV19 with TRBJ2-3, with TRBD2 matching over 8 bases. There are 15 residues in the CDR3. Trimming removed 3 bases from V and 6 bases from J; junction bases left unmatched: 8. CDR1 is LNHDA and CDR2 is SQIVND in the germline V gene (reference sequence). The chain's CDR3 is CASSIHGGAADTQYF. Written as DNA, the CDR3 is TGTGCCAGTAGTATTCACGGGGGGGCGGCTGATACGCAGTATTTT.

The chain carries TRBV5-1 and TRBJ2-1; a weak D match, TRBD1 (5 bases). Germline CDR1 is SGHRS and CDR2 is YFSETQ. The CDR3 sequence is 14 residues long. V lost 3 bases and J lost 8, with 15 bases in between. The CDR3 DNA is TGCGCCAGCAGCTGGGTTCAGGGAAACCATGAGCAGTTCTTC. Residues: CASSWVQGNHEQFF.

The J gene is TRBJ1-5, the V gene TRBV7-4; 8 positions match TRBD1. This CDR3 region has 21 residues. Germline trimming cut 5 bases from V and 7 bases from J; bases unmatched to any gene: 28. Germline CDR1 and CDR2: SGHVT and SQSDAQ. CDR3 loop: CASSPHPRLGIGQGARQPQHF. The CDR3 DNA follows: TGTGCCAGCAGCCCACACCCCCGTCTCGGAATAGGGCAGGGGGCTCGGCAGCCCCAGCATTTT. The complete variable domain, with remaining parts taken from reference TRBV7-4 and TRBJ1-5, reads GAGVSQSPRYKVAKRGRDVALRCDSISGHVTLYWYRQTLGQGSEVLTYSQSDAQRDKSGRPSGRFSAERPERSVSTLKIQRTEQGDSAVYLCASSPHPRLGIGQGARQPQHFGDGTRLSIL.

This clone was seen only once. The chain carries TRBV5-1 and TRBJ2-3; 13 nucleotides line up with TRBD2. The length of the CDR3 is 16 residues. V was pared by 4 bases and J by 6 bases, with 8 bases of the junction left unmatched. Germline assignment: CDR1 SGHRS and CDR2 YFSETQ. CDR3 amino acids: CASSQRTSGGSDTQYF. The CDR3 DNA sequence: TGCGCCAGCAGCCAGAGGACTAGCGGGGGAAGCGATACGCAGTATTTT.

V gene TRBV15 combines with J gene TRBJ2-1; 12 bases map to TRBD1. Unmatched junction bases numbered 8, after V lost 5 bases and J lost 12 bases. Germline V lookup: CDR1 LNHNV, CDR2 YYDKDF (reference sequence). This CDR3 has 14 residues. CDR3 nucleotide sequence: TGTGCCACCAGCGCCCGCCGGGACAGGGGGCCGCAGTTCTTC. Translating gives CATSARRDRGPQFF.

This clone has a single count. The V and J genes are TRBV18 and TRBJ1-6, with D maybe TRBD1 (6 bases). Germline CDR1 reads KGHSH; CDR2 reads LQKENI. The CDR3 extends over 14 amino acids. V was trimmed by 3 bases and J by 5 bases, leaving 8 bases between them. CDR3 in DNA: TGTGCCAGCTCACCTGACAGGCATAATTCACCCCTCCACTTT. This sequence encodes CASSPDRHNSPLHF.

A few counts support this clone. The rearrangement links TRBV7-9 to TRBJ2-7; a weak D match, TRBD1 (5 bases). The CDR3 contains 16 residues. V gave up 0 bases and J gave up 0 bases, with 12 bases separating them. From germline, CDR1 is SEHNR and CDR2 FQNEAQ (reference sequence). The CDR3 region has the DNA TGTGCCAGCAGCTTAGCGCAAGGGGCACGCTCCTACGAGCAGTACTTC. The encoded protein is CASSLAQGARSYEQYF.

V and J are TRBV9 and TRBJ2-7, with a tentative D call TRBD1 (6 bases). V was clipped by 4 bases and J by 4 bases, with 18 bases between them. The CDR3 is 15 amino acids. CDR1 is SGDLS and CDR2 is YYNGEE in the germline V gene. CDR3: CASSRWGLPVYEQYF. Written as DNA, the CDR3 is TGTGCCAGCAGCAGATGGGGGCTCCCCGTTTACGAGCAGTACTTC.

The chain's CDR3 is CAWNFGFSGGSGTGELFF. CDR3 in DNA: TGTGCCTGGAATTTTGGTTTTAGCGGGGGCTCGGGCACCGGGGAGCTGTTTTTT. The genes are TRBV30 and TRBJ2-2, with 9 nucleotides matching TRBD2. Germline CDR1 is GTSNPN and CDR2 is SVGIG (reference sequence). V gave up 4 bases and J gave up 4 bases; unmatched junction bases: 16. CDR3 length: 18 residues.

The CDR3 loop is CASSNPRGEEGANVLTF. The CDR3 bases are TGTGCCAGCAGTAACCCGAGAGGGGAGGAGGGGGCCAACGTCCTGACTTTC. The chain is built from TRBV21-1 and TRBJ2-6; the table gives TRBD2 as D, unverified against the DNA. TRBV21-1 is shown as a pseudogene. The CDR3 loop spans 17 amino acids.

The chain combines TRBV7-9 with TRBJ1-5; D gene uncertain. The germline gives CDR1 SEHNR, CDR2 FQNEAQ (reference sequence). Trimming removed 4 bases at V and 4 bases at J, with 8 bases between. This CDR3 has 13 residues. DNA for the CDR3: TGTGCCAGCAGCTCCCCGGGAAATCAGCCCCAGCATTTT. This codes for CASSSPGNQPQHF.

The J gene is TRBJ1-1, the V gene TRBV28, with D tentatively TRBD1 (5 bases). Germline V gene data show CDR1 as MDHEN and CDR2 as SYDVKM. The CDR3 consists of 16 residues. The V end lost 4 bases, the J end lost 4 bases, and 19 bases lay between the germline ends. The CDR3 here is CASSSPVGGGSTEAFF. The CDR3 DNA reads TGTGCCAGCAGTTCCCCGGTCGGGGGTGGTAGCACTGAAGCTTTCTTT.

The chain uses TRBV4-3 and TRBJ1-4, with 8 nucleotides matching TRBD1. The trim removed 5 bases at V and 7 bases at J, leaving 12 bases unmatched. CDR1 is LGHNA, CDR2 YSLEER, per germline. This CDR3 contains 16 residues. CDR3 nucleotides: TGCGCCAGCAGCATTCGGACAGGGAGGATTTCTGAAAAACTGTTTTTT. As protein: CASSIRTGRISEKLFF.

The CDR3 region is CASSQVETRDSYEQYF. The CDR3, as DNA: TGTGCCAGCAGCCAAGTGGAGACCCGGGACAGCTACGAGCAGTACTTC. The rearrangement uses TRBV3-1 (or the pseudogene TRBV3-2) and TRBJ2-7; 7 nucleotides match TRBD1. Germline V gene sequence: CDR1 LGHDT, CDR2 YNNKEL (reference sequence). The length of the CDR3 is 16 residues. Trimming at V came to 1 base and at J to 3 bases, leaving 9 bases not matched to a gene.

This clone has just one count. CDR3 region: CASSGTGLNEQFF. In nucleotides, the CDR3 is TGTGCCAGCAGCGGTACAGGGCTCAATGAGCAGTTCTTC. The chain combines TRBV7-9 with TRBJ2-1, with D tentatively TRBD1 (6 bases). This CDR3 has 13 amino acids. The ends were cut back, 5 bases at V and 6 bases at J, with 11 bases in the middle. The germline V gene has CDR1 SEHNR and CDR2 FQNEAQ (reference sequence).

The genes are TRBV19 and TRBJ2-1, with D unclear. CDR3 length equals 15 residues. Germline V CDR1 and CDR2: LNHDA, SQIVND (reference sequence). V dropped 2 bases and J dropped 2 bases, with 10 bases sitting between them. DNA for the CDR3: TGTGCCAGTAGTATATATAGAACAGCCTACAATGAGCAGTTCTTC. It translates to CASSIYRTAYNEQFF.

J is TRBJ1-3 and V is TRBV6-6; D remains ambiguous. CDR1 and CDR2 from the germline V gene are MNHNY and SVGAGI (reference sequence). CDR3 size: 15 residues. Between the trimmed V and J ends, which lost 5 bases and 2 bases, there was a span of 13 bases. In DNA form, the CDR3 reads TGTGCCAGCAGTCCGGACGGGATGCCTGGAAACACCATATATTTT. It encodes CASSPDGMPGNTIYF.

This chain uses TRBV7-8 with TRBJ2-7; 12 nucleotides agree with TRBD2. This CDR3 spans 17 amino acids. CDR1 and CDR2 from the germline V gene are SGHVS and FQNEAQ. J gave up 3 bases and V 3 bases, and 9 bases lay outside the gene matches. DNA of the CDR3: TGTGCCAGCAGCTTTACTAGCGGGGGGTCAAAAAACTACGAGCAGTACTTC. Protein sequence: CASSFTSGGSKNYEQYF.

This rearrangement joins TRBV4-2 to TRBJ2-5; 8 bases fit TRBD2. Per the germline V gene, CDR1 is LGHNA and CDR2 is YNFKEQ. With V trimmed by 2 bases and J by 1 base, 3 bases remained unmatched. The CDR3 is 15 residues long. CDR3 coding DNA: TGTGCCAGCAGCCAAACTAGCGGATCCCAAGAGACCCAGTACTTC. This translates into CASSQTSGSQETQYF.

CDR3 nucleotides: TGTGCCAGCAGCTCGGGACAGGGGGCGGCCAAAAACATTCAGTACTTC. Translation gives CASSSGQGAAKNIQYF. The chain employs TRBV7-2 and TRBJ2-4; 12 bases fit TRBD1. In germline, CDR1 is SGHTA, CDR2 FQGNSA. The trim removed 4 bases at V and 1 base at J, leaving 2 bases unmatched. CDR3 length: 16 amino acids.

The chain recombines TRBV12-3 or TRBV12-4 with TRBJ1-3; weak D call: TRBD1 (6 bases). This CDR3 has 12 amino acids. V was pared by 3 bases and J by 7 bases, with 7 bases between. This chain's CDR3 is CASSFQGNTIYF. In DNA form, the CDR3 reads TGTGCCAGCAGTTTTCAGGGGAACACCATATATTTT.